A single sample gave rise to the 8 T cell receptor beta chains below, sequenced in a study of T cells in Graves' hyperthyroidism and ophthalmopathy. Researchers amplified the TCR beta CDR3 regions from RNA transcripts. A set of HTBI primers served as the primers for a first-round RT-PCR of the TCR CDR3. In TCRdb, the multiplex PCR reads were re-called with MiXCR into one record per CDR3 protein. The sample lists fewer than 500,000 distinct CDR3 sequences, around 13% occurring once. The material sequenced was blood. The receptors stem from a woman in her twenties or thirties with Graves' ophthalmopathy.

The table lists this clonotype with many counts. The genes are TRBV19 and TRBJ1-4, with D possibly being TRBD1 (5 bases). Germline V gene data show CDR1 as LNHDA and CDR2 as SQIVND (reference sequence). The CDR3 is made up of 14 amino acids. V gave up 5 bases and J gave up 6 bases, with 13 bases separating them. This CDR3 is CASSRFRGDEKLFF. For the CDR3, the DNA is TGTGCCAGTAGTCGATTCCGAGGGGATGAAAAACTGTTTTTT.

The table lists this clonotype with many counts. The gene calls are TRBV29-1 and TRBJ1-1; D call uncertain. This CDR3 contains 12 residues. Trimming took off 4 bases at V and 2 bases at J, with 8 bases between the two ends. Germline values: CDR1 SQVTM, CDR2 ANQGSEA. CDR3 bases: TGCAGCGTTGGCTCAGCAAACACTGAAGCTTTCTTT. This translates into CSVGSANTEAFF. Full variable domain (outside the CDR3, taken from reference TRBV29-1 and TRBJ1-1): SAVISQKPSRDICQRGTSLTIQCQVDSQVTMMFWYRQQPGQSLTLIATANQGSEATYESGFVIDKFPISRPNLTFSTLTVSNMSPEDSSIYLCSVGSANTEAFFGQGTRLTVV.

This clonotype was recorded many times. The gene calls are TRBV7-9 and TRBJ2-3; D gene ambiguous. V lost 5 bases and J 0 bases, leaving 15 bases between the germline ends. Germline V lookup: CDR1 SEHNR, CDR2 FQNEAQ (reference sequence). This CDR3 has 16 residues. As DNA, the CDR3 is TGTGCCAGCAGCGAATACACGGTGACTAGCACAGATACGCAGTATTTT. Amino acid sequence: CASSEYTVTSTDTQYF.

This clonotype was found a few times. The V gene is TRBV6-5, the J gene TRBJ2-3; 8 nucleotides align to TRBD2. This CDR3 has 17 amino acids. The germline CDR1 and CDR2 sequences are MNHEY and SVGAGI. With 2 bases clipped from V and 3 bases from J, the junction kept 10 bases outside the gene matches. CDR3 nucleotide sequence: TGTGCCAGCAGTTACAGTATTGACGGGGGGGTGACAGATACGCAGTATTTT. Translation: CASSYSIDGGVTDTQYF.

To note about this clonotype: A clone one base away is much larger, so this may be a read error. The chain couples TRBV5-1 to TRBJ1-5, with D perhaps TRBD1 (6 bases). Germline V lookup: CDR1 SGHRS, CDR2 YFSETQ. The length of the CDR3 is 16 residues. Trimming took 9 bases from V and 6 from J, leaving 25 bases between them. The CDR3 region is CATIPTAGQTTQPQHF. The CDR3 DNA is TGCGCCACCATCCCAACGGCGGGACAAACCACTCAGCCCCAGCATTTT.

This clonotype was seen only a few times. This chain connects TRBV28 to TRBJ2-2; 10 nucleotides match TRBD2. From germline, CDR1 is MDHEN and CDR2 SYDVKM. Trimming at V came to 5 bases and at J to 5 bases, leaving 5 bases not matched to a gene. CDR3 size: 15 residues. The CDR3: CASSLAGAPTGELFF. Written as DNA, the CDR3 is TGTGCCAGCAGTCTAGCGGGGGCGCCGACCGGGGAGCTGTTTTTT.

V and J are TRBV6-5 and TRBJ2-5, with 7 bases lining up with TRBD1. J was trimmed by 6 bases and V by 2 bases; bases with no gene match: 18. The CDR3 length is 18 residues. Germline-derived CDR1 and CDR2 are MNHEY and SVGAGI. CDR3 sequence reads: CASSYGRNRGTSRKTQYF. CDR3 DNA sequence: TGTGCCAGCAGTTACGGCAGAAACAGGGGAACAAGTCGGAAGACCCAGTACTTC.

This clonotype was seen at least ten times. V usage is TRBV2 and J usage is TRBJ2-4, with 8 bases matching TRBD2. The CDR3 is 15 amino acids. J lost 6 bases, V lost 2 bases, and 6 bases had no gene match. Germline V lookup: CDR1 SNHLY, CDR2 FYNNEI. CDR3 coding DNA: TGTGCCAGCAGTGAAACGGGAGGGGACGGAAACATTCAGTACTTC. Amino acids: CASSETGGDGNIQYF.